Listed below are T cell receptor beta chains from one sample, sequenced in a study of PD-1 blockade in mismatch repair-deficient tumors. Assay: immunoSEQ multiplex PCR; the TCRdb copy retains only in-frame clones and omits some. The repertoire holds 60,000 to 75,000 clones, with approximately 89% as singletons. The sample consisted of peripheral blood, taken 52 weeks after starting pembrolizumab. The source of these receptors is an adult with mismatch repair-deficient cancer. CDR3s include the opening cysteine and the closing phenylalanine or tryptophan. D genes are given only for firm matches. The size entry is marked missing in some rows and otherwise reads once, few, many or a size class.

CDR3 DNA	CDR3 protein	D gene	clone size	J gene	V gene
TGTGCCTGGAGTTCTAGGACAGCTAACTATGGCTACACCTTC	CAWSSRTANYGYTF	.	.	TRBJ1-2	TRBV30
TGCAGCGTTGGTTTCCCCTCAGGGTCCTACGAGCAGTACTTC	CSVGFPSGSYEQYF	.	.	TRBJ2-7	TRBV29-1
TGTGCCAGCAGCGCAGCTGTTTCTAGCGGGTCCTACAATGAGCAGTTCTTC	CASSAAVSSGSYNEQFF	TRBD2	.	TRBJ2-1	TRBV9
TGTGCCAGTAGTACAACAGGGGTGGAGAGTAATGAAAAACTGTTTTTT	CASSTTGVESNEKLFF	TRBD1	.	TRBJ1-4	TRBV19
TGTGCCAGCAGCTACGGGACAGCGACCTACGAGCAGTACTTC	CASSYGTATYEQYF	TRBD1	.	TRBJ2-7	TRBV5-6
TGTGCCAGCAGCTCTGACAGGCCTCGAACCCCCTATGGCTACACCTTC	CASSSDRPRTPYGYTF	.	.	TRBJ1-2	TRBV11-3
TGCGCCAGCGGAGGGATTGGCACCGGGGAGCTGTTTTTT	CASGGIGTGELFF	.	once	TRBJ2-2	TRBV10-2
TGTGCCAGCAGCTCAGAGACTAGTAACAGGGTCCCAGTTACAGATACGCAGTATTTT	CASSSETSNRVPVTDTQYF	.	.	TRBJ2-3	TRBV7-9
TGTGCCAGCAGCTTATACAGACTAGCGGGAGCCGGAGACACCGGGGAGCTGTTTTTT	CASSLYRLAGAGDTGELFF	TRBD2	.	TRBJ2-2	TRBV11-2
TGTGCCAGCAGCCAAGTGGGAGGGGATACGCAGTATTTT	CASSQVGGDTQYF	TRBD2	.	TRBJ2-3	TRBV4-2
TGTGCCAGCAGTGAAGCGGGTCTGCCTAAACCACTCTCCTACGAGCAGTACTTC	CASSEAGLPKPLSYEQYF	.	.	TRBJ2-7	TRBV2
TGTGCCAGCAGCCCGGGGGGAATCACTGAAGCTTTCTTT	CASSPGGITEAFF	.	.	TRBJ1-1	TRBV7-9
TGCGCCAGCAGCTTGGCCAGCTTTAACAACGAGCAGTACTTC	CASSLASFNNEQYF	.	.	TRBJ2-7	TRBV5-1
TGTGCCAGCAGCGTTCTGACAGGGGGTACCGGGGAGCTGTTTTTT	CASSVLTGGTGELFF	TRBD1	.	TRBJ2-2	TRBV7-2
TGTGCCAGCTGGGAGGGTTGGAAGTTCTTC	CASWEGWKFF	TRBD2	once	TRBJ2-1	TRBV2
TGTGCCAGCTCACCAAGGGCAGATCAAGAGACCCAGTACTTC	CASSPRADQETQYF	.	.	TRBJ2-5	TRBV18
TGTGCCAGCAGTTTCTCCCCGTCAGGGGAGACCCAGTACTTC	CASSFSPSGETQYF	.	.	TRBJ2-5	TRBV27
TGTGCCAGCAGCCACGGGACTAGCTCCTACGAGCAGTACTTC	CASSHGTSSYEQYF	TRBD2	.	TRBJ2-7	TRBV11-3
TGCAGTGCTAGAGAATACAATGAGCAGTTCTTC	CSAREYNEQFF	.	.	TRBJ2-1	TRBV20-1
TGTGCCTGGAGTGTCAGCCTTACCTACGAGCAGTACTTC	CAWSVSLTYEQYF	.	few	TRBJ2-7	TRBV30